The 7 T cell receptor beta chains below all came from one sample that was sequenced in a study of shared clonotypes between healthy human individuals. TCRdb's copy holds only in-frame clones and misses some; the assay was immunoSEQ multiplex PCR. Of 2.3 million or so clones in the sample, over 90% were seen once. Sequenced input: naive CD4+ T cells from PBMCs. Documented subset: CD45RA+ positively selected. These receptors all come from a man younger than 35 in good health. Some clones in this sample may be carry-over from other donors' samples.

This clone was picked up one time. This sequence joins TRBV12-5 and TRBJ2-5; 9 positions match TRBD2. Germline trimming cut 2 bases from V and 4 bases from J; bases unmatched to any gene: 8. CDR1 is LGHNT and CDR2 is FRNRAP in the germline V gene. The CDR3 covers 16 residues. CDR3: CASGLFVREGPETQYF. The CDR3 bases are TGTGCTAGTGGTTTGTTTGTGCGGGAGGGCCCAGAGACCCAGTACTTC.

V is TRBV5-4 and J is TRBJ2-6, with no clear D. Germline CDR1 reads SGHNT; CDR2 reads YYREEE (reference sequence). V shed 2 bases and J shed 0 bases, with 9 bases lying between them. The CDR3 is 16 residues long. Here the CDR3 reads CASSFYASSGANVLTF. The CDR3 DNA reads as TGTGCCAGCAGCTTCTATGCAAGCTCTGGGGCCAACGTCCTGACTTTC. The full variable domain, with the rest looked up from reference TRBV5-4 and TRBJ2-6, is ETGVTQSPTHLIKTRGQQVTLRCSSQSGHNTVSWYQQALGQGPQFIFQYYREEENGRGNFPPRFSGLQFPNYSSELNVNALELDDSALYLCASSFYASSGANVLTFGAGSRLTVL.

The J gene is TRBJ2-5, the V gene TRBV27, with D perhaps matching TRBD1 (5 bases). CDR3 length: 14 residues. The V end was cut by 3 bases, the J end by 5 bases, with 13 bases between. Germline CDR1 reads MNHEY; CDR2 reads SMNVEV (reference sequence). CDR3 sequence (DNA): TGTGCCAGCAGTTTGTTTCAGGGTTTTGAGACCCAGTACTTC. Its protein is CASSLFQGFETQYF.

The CDR3 sequence is CASSLPLGTSGSTSYEQYF. CDR3 in DNA: TGTGCCAGCAGCCTCCCCCTGGGGACTAGCGGGAGCACGTCCTACGAGCAGTACTTC. The rearrangement links TRBV7-9 to TRBJ2-7, with TRBD2 identical over 14 bases. The CDR3 loop spans 19 amino acids. Germline trimming cut 5 bases from V and 1 base from J; bases unmatched to any gene: 13. The V gene's germline CDR1 is SEHNR and CDR2 FQNEAQ (reference sequence).

The chain links TRBV27 to TRBJ2-6; D is ambiguous. The CDR3 is made up of 14 amino acids. The V gene lost 6 bases and the J gene lost 3 bases, with 9 bases spanning the gap. The germline gives CDR1 MNHEY, CDR2 SMNVEV (reference sequence). This CDR3 is CASSTLGGANVLTF. DNA of the CDR3: TGTGCCAGCAGCACCTTGGGTGGGGCCAACGTCCTGACTTTC.

This sequence joins TRBV28 and TRBJ2-7; perhaps TRBD1 as D (6 bases). Germline assignment: CDR1 MDHEN and CDR2 SYDVKM. The V gene lost 3 bases and the J gene lost 6 bases, with 12 bases spanning the gap. This CDR3 has 13 amino acids. CDR3 nucleotide sequence: TGTGCCAGCAGTTTGTCACAGGGTGGCGAGCAGTACTTC. Its translation: CASSLSQGGEQYF.

This clone has a single count. The sample has other DNA sequences that encode this CDR3 too. The chain joins TRBV7-9 to TRBJ2-7; no definite D call. The CDR3 is 14 amino acids. Looked up from germline, CDR1 is SEHNR and CDR2 is FQNEAQ (reference sequence). Trimming cost V 2 bases and J 1 base, with 9 bases left between them. The CDR3 region is CASSLFEGSYEQYF. The CDR3 DNA reads TGTGCCAGCAGCTTATTTGAAGGATCCTACGAGCAGTACTTC. The whole variable domain, remainder taken from reference TRBV7-9 and TRBJ2-7, is DTGVSQNPRHKITKRGQNVTFRCDPISEHNRLYWYRQTLGQGPEFLTYFQNEAQLEKSRLLSDRFSAERPKGSFSTLEIQRTEQGDSAMYLCASSLFEGSYEQYFGPGTRLTVT.